This T cell receptor beta chain was profiled in a study of spatial heterogeneity in lung cancer. Across the whole study: Sequencing covered available follow-up PBMC samples collected a median of about two years after resection.

Each CDR3 protein is one row after TCRdb ran MiXCR on the 5' RACE reads. The sample records about 41,000 distinct CDR3 sequences, more than 9% being singletons. Time point in this sample: blood at routine non-recurrence follow-up after resection. Germline V gene sequence: CDR1 SQVTM, CDR2 ANQGSEA. The CDR3 is 14 residues long. V shed 6 bases, J shed 2 bases, and the junction held 10 bases outside the gene matches. The TCR comes from a female donor with early-stage non-small cell lung cancer. The source was PBMCs, collected at follow-up. The chain couples TRBV29-1 to TRBJ2-7, with TRBD1 matching 7 bases. The CDR3 DNA reads as TGCAGCGTATCCCCCGGGACAGAGCCCTACGAGCAGTACTTC. It encodes CSVSPGTEPYEQYF.